The rows below give T cell receptor beta chains drawn from one sample of a study of cytomegalovirus exposure and HLA in healthy donors. Sequencing was performed with immunoSEQ multiplex PCR; in TCRdb, only in-frame clones are kept and a portion is missing. This table has 250,000 to 350,000 clones, 88% appearing once. Specimen: PBMCs. Receptor source: a woman aged 18-29 years in good health and CMV-seronegative. Each CDR3 is given with its conserved first and last residue. D genes are given only for firm matches. The listing skips clone size in some rows; elsewhere it reads once, few, many or a size class.

abundance: NA; v_gene: TRBV28; d_gene: TRBD2; j_gene: TRBJ2-1; CDR3aa: CASRSSGLNEQFF; CDR3nt: TGTGCCAGCAGAAGTAGCGGGCTAAATGAGCAGTTCTTC
abundance: NA; v_gene: TRBV5-4; d_gene: NA; j_gene: TRBJ1-5; CDR3aa: CASSYNDQPQHF; CDR3nt: TGTGCCAGCAGCTACAATGATCAGCCCCAGCATTTT
abundance: NA; v_gene: TRBV14; d_gene: NA; j_gene: TRBJ1-2; CDR3aa: CASSQVGRGNSGYTF; CDR3nt: TGTGCCAGCAGCCAAGTGGGCAGGGGTAACAGTGGCTACACCTTC
abundance: NA; v_gene: TRBV5-4; d_gene: NA; j_gene: TRBJ2-1; CDR3aa: CASSIAARNEQFF; CDR3nt: TGTGCCAGCAGCATTGCCGCTAGAAATGAGCAGTTCTTC
abundance: NA; v_gene: TRBV9; d_gene: TRBD2; j_gene: TRBJ2-1; CDR3aa: CASSVGSSGLSEQFF; CDR3nt: TGTGCCAGCAGCGTTGGTTCTAGCGGGCTGAGTGAGCAGTTCTTC
abundance: NA; v_gene: TRBV7-7; d_gene: TRBD2; j_gene: TRBJ2-4; CDR3aa: CASSLARPSGRLFKNIQYF; CDR3nt: TGTGCCAGCAGCTTAGCGCGGCCGAGCGGGAGGTTGTTCAAAAACATTCAGTACTTC
abundance: NA; v_gene: TRBV5-5; d_gene: NA; j_gene: TRBJ1-5; CDR3aa: CASSLGDQPQHF; CDR3nt: TGTGCCAGCAGCTTGGGCGATCAGCCCCAGCATTTT
abundance: once; v_gene: TRBV2; d_gene: NA; j_gene: TRBJ1-3; CDR3aa: CASSVLASTGNSGNTIYF; CDR3nt: TGTGCCAGCAGTGTCCTAGCGTCAACAGGCAACTCTGGAAACACCATATATTTT
abundance: NA; v_gene: TRBV28; d_gene: NA; j_gene: TRBJ1-3; CDR3aa: CASRLGTTTRAYF; CDR3nt: TGTGCCAGCCGCCTGGGGACAACTACACGAGCATATTTT
abundance: NA; v_gene: TRBV4-1; d_gene: TRBD2; j_gene: TRBJ2-1; CDR3aa: CASSLIAGGGNNEQFF; CDR3nt: TGCGCCAGCAGCCTTATAGCGGGAGGGGGGAACAATGAGCAGTTCTTC
abundance: few; v_gene: TRBV2; d_gene: TRBD2; j_gene: TRBJ2-7; CDR3aa: CASSEGTSGRGDEQYF; CDR3nt: TGTGCCAGCAGTGAGGGGACTAGCGGGAGGGGTGACGAGCAGTACTTC
abundance: few; v_gene: TRBV28; d_gene: NA; j_gene: TRBJ1-5; CDR3aa: CASTYGRANQPQHF; CDR3nt: TGTGCCAGCACCTATGGGAGGGCGAATCAGCCCCAGCATTTT
abundance: NA; v_gene: TRBV29-1; d_gene: TRBD1; j_gene: TRBJ2-7; CDR3aa: CSVAAGTGAHEQYF; CDR3nt: TGCAGCGTTGCAGCCGGGACAGGGGCCCACGAGCAGTACTTC
abundance: NA; v_gene: TRBV5-4; d_gene: TRBD2; j_gene: TRBJ2-3; CDR3aa: CASSLGLAGMTDTQYF; CDR3nt: TGTGCCAGCAGCTTGGGACTAGCGGGAATGACAGATACGCAGTATTTT
abundance: NA; v_gene: TRBV27; d_gene: NA; j_gene: TRBJ2-7; CDR3aa: CASSSTVTSYEQYF; CDR3nt: TGTGCCAGCAGTTCTACGGTTACCTCCTACGAGCAGTACTTC
abundance: NA; v_gene: TRBV18; d_gene: NA; j_gene: TRBJ2-1; CDR3aa: CASSPPALGASQFF; CDR3nt: TGTGCCAGCTCACCACCCGCACTGGGGGCTTCGCAGTTCTTC
abundance: NA; v_gene: TRBV6-5; d_gene: TRBD2; j_gene: TRBJ2-1; CDR3aa: CASSRSGSSYNEQFF; CDR3nt: TGTGCCAGCAGTCGTAGCGGGAGCTCCTACAATGAGCAGTTCTTC
abundance: many; v_gene: TRBV5-6; d_gene: TRBD2; j_gene: TRBJ2-1; CDR3aa: CASSYRLAGGHEQFF; CDR3nt: TGTGCCAGCAGCTATCGACTAGCGGGAGGACATGAGCAGTTCTTC
abundance: NA; v_gene: TRBV27; d_gene: TRBD1; j_gene: TRBJ1-4; CDR3aa: CASSGGQAINEKLFF; CDR3nt: TGTGCCAGCAGCGGAGGACAGGCCATTAATGAAAAACTGTTTTTT
abundance: NA; v_gene: TRBV5-6; d_gene: NA; j_gene: TRBJ2-1; CDR3aa: CASSLGPSSTYNEQFF; CDR3nt: TGTGCCAGCAGCTTGGGACCCTCTAGCACCTACAATGAGCAGTTCTTC
abundance: NA; v_gene: TRBV13; d_gene: TRBD2; j_gene: TRBJ2-1; CDR3aa: CASSFVTSGNEQFF; CDR3nt: TGTGCCAGCAGCTTCGTGACTAGCGGGAATGAGCAGTTCTTC
abundance: NA; v_gene: TRBV7-8; d_gene: TRBD2; j_gene: TRBJ2-3; CDR3aa: CASSLSRAGGMGDTQYF; CDR3nt: TGTGCCAGCAGCTTATCGAGGGCGGGAGGGATGGGGGATACGCAGTATTTT
abundance: NA; v_gene: TRBV25-1; d_gene: NA; j_gene: TRBJ1-4; CDR3aa: CASSEYAGSNEKLFF; CDR3nt: TGTGCCAGCAGTGAATACGCAGGGTCTAATGAAAAACTGTTTTTT
abundance: NA; v_gene: TRBV19; d_gene: TRBD2; j_gene: TRBJ2-4; CDR3aa: CASSIGLAGGDIQYF; CDR3nt: TGTGCCAGTAGTATAGGGCTAGCGGGAGGTGACATTCAGTACTTC
abundance: NA; v_gene: TRBV28; d_gene: NA; j_gene: TRBJ2-7; CDR3aa: CASSFAWGLADPYEQYF; CDR3nt: TGTGCCAGCAGTTTCGCATGGGGGCTAGCGGACCCCTACGAGCAGTACTTC
abundance: NA; v_gene: TRBV5-4; d_gene: NA; j_gene: TRBJ2-7; CDR3aa: CASSSGGTAPYEQYF; CDR3nt: TGTGCCAGCAGCTCTGGCGGGACAGCGCCCTACGAGCAGTACTTC
abundance: NA; v_gene: TRBV7-9; d_gene: NA; j_gene: TRBJ1-5; CDR3aa: CASSLEGGQPQHF; CDR3nt: TGTGCCAGCAGCTTAGAAGGGGGACAGCCCCAGCATTTT
abundance: NA; v_gene: TRBV14; d_gene: TRBD2; j_gene: TRBJ2-7; CDR3aa: CASSRTNRIAGVHEQYF; CDR3nt: TGTGCCAGCAGCCGCACGAATCGGATAGCGGGAGTCCACGAGCAGTACTTC
abundance: NA; v_gene: TRBV6-1; d_gene: TRBD2; j_gene: TRBJ2-2; CDR3aa: CASSEALRWARGRSRGELFF; CDR3nt: TGTGCCAGCAGTGAAGCGCTTCGTTGGGCTCGCGGGAGATCTCGTGGGGAGCTGTTTTTT
abundance: few; v_gene: TRBV28; d_gene: NA; j_gene: TRBJ2-1; CDR3aa: CASSEPRGSSYNEQFF; CDR3nt: TGTGCCAGCAGCGAACCGCGGGGCAGCTCCTACAATGAGCAGTTCTTC
abundance: NA; v_gene: TRBV5-1; d_gene: NA; j_gene: TRBJ2-3; CDR3aa: CASSGGALDTQYF; CDR3nt: TGCGCCAGCAGCGGAGGGGCGCTAGATACGCAGTATTTT
abundance: once; v_gene: TRBV10-2; d_gene: TRBD2; j_gene: TRBJ2-1; CDR3aa: CASSDLGGGAYNEQFF; CDR3nt: TGCGCCAGCAGTGATCTGGGGGGAGGGGCGTACAATGAGCAGTTCTTC
abundance: once; v_gene: TRBV25-1; d_gene: NA; j_gene: TRBJ2-3; CDR3aa: CASSASEADTDTQYF; CDR3nt: TGTGCCAGCAGTGCAAGCGAAGCCGACACAGATACGCAGTATTTT
abundance: NA; v_gene: TRBV2; d_gene: NA; j_gene: TRBJ2-6; CDR3aa: CASIRRGSGANVLTF; CDR3nt: TGTGCCAGCATTAGAAGGGGTTCTGGGGCCAACGTCCTGACTTTC
abundance: once; v_gene: TRBV18; d_gene: TRBD2; j_gene: TRBJ2-2; CDR3aa: CASSPLAGAIPGELFF; CDR3nt: TGTGCCAGCTCACCCCTAGCGGGAGCGATTCCCGGGGAGCTGTTTTTT
abundance: NA; v_gene: TRBV14; d_gene: TRBD1; j_gene: TRBJ2-5; CDR3aa: CASSPRTGWQETQYF; CDR3nt: TGTGCCAGCAGCCCTCGGACAGGGTGGCAAGAGACCCAGTACTTC
abundance: NA; v_gene: TRBV7-9; d_gene: TRBD1; j_gene: TRBJ1-5; CDR3aa: CASSTGQGENQPQHF; CDR3nt: TGTGCCAGCAGCACGGGACAGGGGGAAAATCAGCCCCAGCATTTT
abundance: NA; v_gene: TRBV6-5; d_gene: TRBD1; j_gene: TRBJ2-7; CDR3aa: CASSYDRGNWYEQYF; CDR3nt: TGTGCCAGCAGTTACGACAGGGGGAATTGGTACGAGCAGTACTTC
abundance: NA; v_gene: TRBV27; d_gene: NA; j_gene: TRBJ1-6; CDR3aa: CASSLQQSSYNSPLHF; CDR3nt: TGTGCCAGCAGTCTCCAACAGAGCTCCTATAATTCACCCCTCCACTTT
abundance: NA; v_gene: TRBV7-6; d_gene: TRBD1; j_gene: TRBJ2-1; CDR3aa: CASSNPGQGANEQFF; CDR3nt: TGTGCCAGCAGCAACCCGGGACAGGGGGCAAATGAGCAGTTCTTC
abundance: NA; v_gene: TRBV30; d_gene: NA; j_gene: TRBJ1-4; CDR3aa: CAWSFQTRREKLFF; CDR3nt: TGTGCCTGGAGTTTTCAGACACGTCGGGAAAAACTGTTTTTT
abundance: NA; v_gene: TRBV5-1; d_gene: NA; j_gene: TRBJ2-5; CDR3aa: CASSQTGIQETQYF; CDR3nt: TGCGCCAGCAGCCAAACAGGGATCCAAGAGACCCAGTACTTC
abundance: NA; v_gene: TRBV5-4; d_gene: TRBD2; j_gene: TRBJ2-7; CDR3aa: CASSLRLAGDLEQYF; CDR3nt: TGTGCCAGCAGCTTACGACTAGCGGGAGATCTCGAGCAGTACTTC
abundance: NA; v_gene: TRBV4-3; d_gene: NA; j_gene: TRBJ2-5; CDR3aa: CASSQDPLNRGETQYF; CDR3nt: TGCGCCAGCAGCCAAGACCCGTTAAATAGGGGAGAGACCCAGTACTTC
abundance: NA; v_gene: TRBV14; d_gene: NA; j_gene: TRBJ1-4; CDR3aa: CASSQGQGFGGKLFF; CDR3nt: TGTGCCAGCAGCCAAGGCCAGGGGTTTGGAGGAAAACTGTTTTTT
abundance: NA; v_gene: TRBV6-5; d_gene: NA; j_gene: TRBJ2-1; CDR3aa: CASSYSRMGEQFF; CDR3nt: TGTGCCAGCAGTTACTCTAGGATGGGCGAGCAGTTCTTC